This TCR beta chain was identified during a study of Ad26.COV2.S vaccination and SARS-CoV-2 variants listed by TCRdb under 2021. At the level of the whole study: Donors in the vaccine arm were drawn from COV1001, a phase I-IIa trial of Ad26.COV2.S in healthy adults that was multicentre, randomized, double-blind and placebo-controlled. Ad26.COV2.S was given intramuscularly at 5x10^10 or 1x10^11 viral particles, as a single shot or as two shots 56 days apart. TCRbeta repertoire sequencing was used to assess the specificity and breadth of SARS-CoV-2-reactive T cell receptors after Ad26.COV2.S vaccination. The TCR-sequenced set comprised around 30 samples: around 20 Ad26.COV2.S vaccine recipients, 5 placebo recipients and 8 SARS-CoV-2 convalescent individuals. Participants in the trial were split at random into five groups of five each, receiving low-dose or high-dose Ad26.COV2.S once or twice, or else placebo on both occasions. Blinding of investigators to trial group allocation was maintained during experiments and outcome assessment.

Points the paper makes about the study in general: The study was not powered to compare responses between vaccine doses or regimens. Spike-specific TCR breadth was higher in Ad26.COV2.S recipients than in placebo recipients (P = 0.0014). Substantial breadth of spike-specific CD8+ and CD4+ T cell responses was reported after vaccination. According to the authors, total T cell responses may have been underestimated by the TCR breadth and depth analyses. Vaccine and placebo recipients had comparable non-spike TCR breadth, which fits with the vaccine containing only spike.

On this clone itself: Its antigen remains undetermined. No clone much larger than this one lies a single base away; base qualities are absent.

TCRbeta CDR3 regions were sequenced with the immunoSEQ Assay. After extraction, genomic DNA underwent amplification by bias-controlled multiplex PCR, followed by high-throughput sequencing. On the study's bioinformatics: To quantify the absolute abundance of each unique TCRbeta CDR3 region, sequences were collapsed and filtered. Usable DNA was measured by amplifying reference genes present in all nucleated cells, and TCRbeta template counts were normalized to that usable DNA to estimate T cell fraction. Repertoire TCRs were annotated as SARS-CoV-2-specific by exact matching of V gene, CDR3 amino acid sequence and J gene to a known reactive TCR set. The reference SARS-CoV-2 TCR set was derived from MIRA and filtered for enrichment in COVID-19-positive ImmuneCODE repertoires, a step that removed public or cross-reactive TCRs. Based on the MIRA antigens, annotated TCRs were further analysed at the level of specific ORF or position within ORF. Breadth was defined as annotated unique rearrangements over total unique productive rearrangements; depth was the summed frequency of those rearrangements. Group comparisons of TCR breadth used two-sided Wilcoxon rank-sum tests. What TCRdb holds here is the immuneACCESS table cut down to in-frame rearrangements. Part of the clones is not present; checked against another copy, under half of the missing clones reflect an unresolved V gene, and the others are unexplained. V and J calls and clone size come straight from that table; D and trimming were deduced from the DNA. This sample lists approximately 480,000 clones; roughly 87% were detected once. The ten biggest clones cover roughly 13% of the sample.

Sample treatment or condition, as interpreted from the label and publication: roughly 19 received Ad26.COV2.S at low or high dose, single or two shots; roughly 5 received placebo; per-sample allocation not given. For vaccine and placebo recipients, the sequenced repertoires came from samples collected on day 63 after the first injection. Cohort 1b enrolled 25 or so adults aged 18-55 years at a single site in Boston, USA, between 29 July and 7 August 2020. Ad26.COV2.S was a replication-incompetent adenovirus type 26 vector expressing a prefusion-stabilized SARS-CoV-2 spike protein from the original Wuhan strain. CDR1 MNHEY and CDR2 SVGEGT were looked up in the germline V gene. A distance of 14 bases separates the germline ends of V and J, which lose 2 bases and 3 bases respectively. From its cysteine to its phenylalanine, the CDR3 spans 15 amino acids. The read is trimmed to its CDR3 DNA, 45 bases read in frame from base 1.

This TCR was recovered from a person aged 18-65 years who received the Ad26.COV2.S COVID-19 vaccine or a placebo. Here the sequenced sample was peripheral blood, taken in a trial of Ad26.COV2.S vaccine versus placebo. The sequence links TRBV6-2 or TRBV6-3 to TRBJ2-7, with the D gene tentatively TRBD1 or TRBD2, based on 6 matching bases in each. The DNA reads as follows: TGTGCCAGCAGTTACGGAGGGGGAACCGGCTACGAGCAGTACTTC. This translates into CASSYGGGTGYEQYF.